This entry describes one T cell receptor (beta chain). This clonotype was detected many times. The target of this receptor is not known. Per-nucleotide qualities are absent, and no much larger clonotype sits a single base away. Naive CD8 T cell libraries were made from about 20,000 to 1,000,000 sorted cells using 10%, 30% or 50% of purified RNA. Naive CD8 T cells, defined as CD8+CD4-CCR7+CD45RA+, were FACS-sorted into RLT Plus buffer on a BD FACSAria II. To test detection sensitivity, Jurkat RNA equivalent to ten TCR copies was spiked into samples of roughly 20,000-1,000,000 naive CD8 T cells. Enrichment of CD8 T cells was performed with RosetteSep CD8+ T Cell Enrichment Cocktail and Ficoll-Paque, after which ACK red cell lysis was carried out. This record comes from a study of molecular identifiers for immune sequencing clone quantification (dated by TCRdb to between 2017 and 2018). Concerning the study at large: In a replicate experiment, RNA from around 18,000 or 91,000 naive CD8 T cells was split into five aliquots, four of which were sequenced. This methods study used CD8 T cells to benchmark TCR RNA copy counting and molecular-identifier clustering-based TCR repertoire sequencing (MIDCIRS). The paper as a whole reports these results and caveats: When barcode sub-clustering was not used, chimeric consensus sequences inflated TCR diversity, with chimeras reaching as high as 47%. Clones above 20 RNA copies held over 97% of molecules in CMV-specific effector cells but under 1% in naive cells. Spiked-in Jurkat TCR RNA equal to a single cell's worth was reported to be detectable even within one million naive CD8 T cells. Spiked-in Jurkat TCR RNA (around 9 copies' worth), which is not part of the donor repertoire, was contained in the naive libraries. The sizes of highly expanded clones could end up underestimated when identical TCR molecules share a barcode. Modeling gave about 3.3 recovered TCR RNA copies per cell versus about 10 by digital PCR, implying 25% to 30% capture efficiency.

Libraries were prepared through PCR. TCRdb records NextSeq 500 as the sequencer. Preparation of bulk TCR libraries followed a previously described approach, with the TCR primers listed in Table S5. Total RNA was purified with the Qiagen AllPrep DNA/RNA kit. Before analysis, reads from multiple sequencing runs of one library were combined. The study's own analysis went as follows. Reads were retained only if an exact TCR constant sequence was present, and the retained reads were trimmed to 150 nt and grouped according to their 12-nt molecular barcodes. Reads within each barcode group were sub-clustered using a 15% Levenshtein threshold, and quality-weighted consensus sequences were constructed for each RNA molecule. Non-functional sequences were removed, as were lower-count sequences one edit away from another. Based on a fit of two negative binomial distributions, barcode sub-clusters having less than 20% of the maximum read count were discarded. The public sequencing data were trimmed at Q25 with fastp and processed into clonotypes with MiXCR by TCRdb, which kept only in-frame beta chains. Every entry covers one CDR3 protein and lists the most common genes and DNA from its rows. TCRdb, not the original authors, processed these V and J calls. The sample table lists under 600,000 distinct CDR3 sequences, less than 30% of them with a count of one. Of the sample, 0.76% falls within the top ten clones.

The CDR3 spans 14 residues, from the cysteine through the phenylalanine. Only the CDR3 portion is preserved as DNA: 42 bases, with reading frame beginning at the first base. V gives up 4 bases and J gives up 0 bases, and the segment between their germline ends measures 7 bases. The germline V gene specifies MDHEN as CDR1 and SYDVKM as CDR2. This sequence was found in a human donor in good health. Some libraries in this study had Jurkat cell RNA spiked in. The receptor chain draws on TRBV28 and TRBJ1-5, with no confidently assigned D gene. The sequenced material came from naive CD8+ T cells from blood, with Jurkat cell RNA spiked in. Per the publication, the cell subset or site label means: FACS-sorted CD8+CD4-CCR7+CD45RA+ naive T cells. The CDR3 region: CASSSSFSNQPQHF. The bases read TGTGCCAGCAGTTCCAGCTTTAGCAATCAGCCCCAGCATTTT.